A single sample is the source of the 9 T cell receptor beta chains below, sequenced in a study of beta chain features in type 1 diabetes. Notes on the study in general: Patients with Type 1 diabetes showed moderately but significantly shorter TCRB CDR3s in all four CD4+ subsets.

The whole isolated RNA underwent reverse transcription, so sequencing captured expressed TCRB transcripts. Repertoires were generated with immunoSEQ multiplex PCR, while TCRdb's copy carries only in-frame clones and drops some. The table includes about 700,000 clones, around 15% detected once. These receptors' antigens are unknown. The specimen was naive CD4+ T cells from blood. All receptors derive from a man aged 18-30 years with type 1 diabetes.

The J gene is TRBJ2-7, the V gene TRBV25-1; 8 bases align to TRBD1. The junction had 3 bases not matched to a gene; V was cut back by 4 bases and J by 1 base. This CDR3 region has 14 residues. The V gene's germline CDR1 is MGHDK and CDR2 SYGVNS. The CDR3 here is CASSGRTGSYEQYF. The CDR3 DNA follows: TGTGCCAGCAGTGGACGGACAGGGTCCTACGAGCAGTACTTC.

The chain is built from TRBV10-3 and TRBJ2-5; D is possibly TRBD1 or TRBD2 (5 bases each). CDR1 and CDR2 (germline): ENHRY, SYGVKD. CDR3 length equals 13 residues. V was cut by 11 bases and J by 0 bases, with 13 bases left in between. In nucleotides, the CDR3 is TGTGCCGCCGGAAGAGGGGACCAAGAGACCCAGTACTTC. It translates to CAAGRGDQETQYF.

Turning to this clone: Other DNA sequences from this sample encode an identical CDR3 as well. The chain recombines TRBV28 with TRBJ1-4; 7 bases align to TRBD1. The CDR3 loop spans 14 amino acids. J gave up 4 bases and V 4 bases, and 3 bases lay outside the gene matches. From germline, CDR1 is MDHEN and CDR2 SYDVKM. The CDR3 region is CASSSGQVNEKLFF. In DNA, the CDR3 is TGTGCCAGCAGTTCCGGACAGGTTAATGAAAAACTGTTTTTT.

The genes are TRBV29-1 and TRBJ1-1; D gene unclear. This CDR3 spans 13 amino acids. V dropped 6 bases and J dropped 1 base, with 12 bases sitting between them. CDR1 is SQVTM, CDR2 ANQGSEA, per germline. The CDR3 reads CSVIRVGNTEAFF. CDR3 coding DNA: TGCAGCGTAATAAGGGTGGGGAACACTGAAGCTTTCTTT.

The CDR3 DNA follows: TGTGCCAGCAGTTCCGGGACTAGCGGGCACAATGAGCAGTTCTTC. This translates into CASSSGTSGHNEQFF. The chain links TRBV28 to TRBJ2-1, with TRBD2 matching 12 bases. The ends lost 4 bases at V and 5 bases at J; junction bases unmatched: 3. This CDR3 comprises 15 residues. Germline V gene sequence: CDR1 MDHEN, CDR2 SYDVKM.

The genes are TRBV7-2 and TRBJ2-2; 13 bases agree with TRBD2. J lost 1 base, V lost 4 bases, and 6 bases had no gene match. The CDR3 consists of 18 residues. Germline V gene data show CDR1 as SGHTA and CDR2 as FQGNSA. CDR3 nucleotides: TGTGCCAGCAGCTCTGGACTAGCGGGGGCCTTGAACACCGGGGAGCTGTTTTTT. Translated, it gives CASSSGLAGALNTGELFF.

The genes are TRBV27 and TRBJ2-4; D possibly corresponds to TRBD1 (6 bases). Trimming removed 4 bases at V and 1 base at J, with 11 bases between. Germline assignment: CDR1 MNHEY and CDR2 SMNVEV (reference sequence). The CDR3 has 15 amino acids. In DNA form, the CDR3 reads TGTGCCAGCAGTTCCACCCAGGGGGCCAAAAACATTCAGTACTTC. Protein product: CASSSTQGAKNIQYF.

The rearrangement uses TRBV20-1 and TRBJ1-1; D is undetermined. Germline CDR1 reads DFQATT; CDR2 reads SNEGSKA (reference sequence). The CDR3 consists of 11 residues. V shed 5 bases and J shed 3 bases, with 7 bases lying between them. The CDR3 nucleotides read TGCAGTGCTGGTTCGGACACTGAAGCTTTCTTT. It yields the protein CSAGSDTEAFF.

The chain has TRBV28 and TRBJ2-7; no definite D call. V shed 5 bases and J shed 0 bases, with 11 bases lying between them. CDR1 and CDR2 (germline): MDHEN, SYDVKM. The CDR3 runs 14 residues. The CDR3 sequence: CASSGPLSSYEQYF. The CDR3 nucleotides are TGTGCCAGCAGTGGTCCTCTTAGCTCCTACGAGCAGTACTTC.